One and the same sample provided the 28 T cell receptor beta chains below, sequenced in a study of vaccination effects on CD4 cells after COVID-19. These receptors are not linked to any known antigen. With roughly nine days of culture completed, CD4+ T cells were isolated. The method was immunoSEQ multiplex PCR; TCRdb's version includes in-frame clones alone and lacks a portion of them. The sample holds 70,000 to 85,000 clones, about 74% seen once. The sample in question was CD4+ T cells from PBMCs cultured without peptide, obtained before COVID-19 vaccination. The receptors here all came from a human donor who received a COVID-19 vaccine.

The chain has TRBV18 and TRBJ1-4, with 8 bases matching TRBD1. This CDR3 comprises 15 residues. Germline lookup yields CDR1 KGHSH and CDR2 LQKENI. J was trimmed by 7 bases and V by 3 bases; bases with no gene match: 7. For the CDR3, the DNA is TGTGCCAGCTCACCGAGGACAGGGACGACTGAAAAACTGTTTTTT. Residues: CASSPRTGTTEKLFF.

This clone was detected only once. The same CDR3 also results from other DNA sequences found in this sample. The V call is TRBV5-1, the J call TRBJ2-1, with D unclear. Between the trimmed V and J ends, which lost 0 bases and 0 bases, there was a span of 7 bases. Germline CDR1 SGHRS, CDR2 YFSETQ. This CDR3 comprises 15 residues. CDR3 loop: CASSLEGSSYNEQFF. The CDR3 DNA follows: TGCGCCAGCAGCTTGGAGGGCTCCTCCTACAATGAGCAGTTCTTC.

This clone was picked up one time. This CDR3 is CASRTGTGRTTEAFF. CDR3 DNA: TGTGCCAGTAGGACCGGGACAGGGAGGACCACTGAAGCTTTCTTT. The chain employs TRBV19 and TRBJ1-1, with 9 bases identical to TRBD1. The germline gives CDR1 LNHDA, CDR2 SQIVND (reference sequence). CDR3 length equals 15 residues. V lost 6 bases to trimming and J lost 4 bases; unmatched junction nucleotides: 9. Based on the CDR3 plus reference TRBV19 and TRBJ1-1, the full variable domain is DGGITQSPKYLFRKEGQNVTLSCEQNLNHDAMYWYRQDPGQGLRLIYYSQIVNDFQKGDIAEGYSVSREKKESFPLTVTSAQKNPTAFYLCASRTGTGRTTEAFFGQGTRLTVV.

This chain uses TRBV15 with TRBJ1-6; 8 nucleotides agree with TRBD1. With 2 bases clipped from V and 13 bases from J, the junction kept 7 bases outside the gene matches. The CDR3 has 14 residues. The germline gives CDR1 LNHNV, CDR2 YYDKDF (reference sequence). Here the CDR3 reads CATSRTGTGNPLHF. The CDR3 DNA reads as TGTGCCACCAGCAGAACCGGGACAGGCAACCCCCTCCACTTT.

J is TRBJ1-2 and V is TRBV7-8; weak D call: TRBD1 (6 bases). Germline V gene data show CDR1 as SGHVS and CDR2 as FQNEAQ. V was trimmed by 1 base and J by 4 bases, leaving 7 bases between them. The CDR3 is made up of 13 amino acids. In DNA form, the CDR3 reads TGTGCCAGCAGCTTAGGGACAGCCTATGGCTACACCTTC. Translated, it gives CASSLGTAYGYTF.

The chain uses TRBV6-5 and TRBJ2-1; D is perhaps TRBD2 (5 bases). The V gene lost 5 bases and the J gene lost 7 bases, with 15 bases spanning the gap. CDR1 is MNHEY, CDR2 SVGAGI, per germline. There are 14 residues in the CDR3. The CDR3 DNA is TGTGCCAGCAGTCTCCGACTAACGGGGAATGAGCAGTTCTTC. This sequence encodes CASSLRLTGNEQFF.

The chain uses TRBV11-3 and TRBJ2-1; D not resolved. From germline, CDR1 is SGHNT and CDR2 YENEEA. The CDR3 sequence is 13 residues long. The V end was cut by 1 base, the J end by 3 bases, with 4 bases between. This CDR3 is CASSLGSYNEQFF. The CDR3 bases are TGTGCCAGCAGCTTAGGCAGCTACAATGAGCAGTTCTTC.

This clone was counted only a few times. The chain couples TRBV5-1 to TRBJ1-6; 10 nucleotides agree with TRBD1. Germline CDR1 is SGHRS and CDR2 is YFSETQ. This CDR3 has 14 amino acids. Trimming took 4 bases from V and 9 from J; bases not matched to a gene: 4. The CDR3 region is CASSLGQGGSPLHF. As DNA, the CDR3 is TGCGCCAGCAGCCTCGGACAGGGGGGTTCACCCCTCCACTTT.

Points on this clone: One end of the junction does not line up with germline, which may come from a read error. The rearrangement uses TRBV7-9 and TRBJ1-1, with unresolved D. Germline CDR1 and CDR2: SEHNR and FQNEAQ (reference sequence). The CDR3 contains 13 residues. The CDR3 loop is CASSLAGNAEAFF. The CDR3 nucleotides are TGTGCCAGCAGCTTAGCCGGGAACGCTGAAGCTTTCTTT.

The rearrangement joins TRBV28 to TRBJ2-5, with 7 bases matching TRBD2. The ends lost 2 bases at V and 3 bases at J; junction bases unmatched: 0. This CDR3 contains 13 residues. Germline V gives CDR1 MDHEN, CDR2 SYDVKM. The CDR3 reads CASSLGGEETQYF. CDR3 nucleotides: TGTGCCAGCAGTTTAGGGGGGGAAGAGACCCAGTACTTC.

DNA of the CDR3: TGTGCCAGCAGCCGACCGGTTACCGATAATTCACCCCTCCACTTT. It encodes CASSRPVTDNSPLHF. The rearrangement uses TRBV7-9 and TRBJ1-6, with D unclear. Looked up from germline, CDR1 is SEHNR and CDR2 is FQNEAQ (reference sequence). The CDR3 consists of 15 residues. V was shortened by 5 bases and J by 5 bases, with 13 bases between the two germline ends.

The chain couples TRBV5-1 to TRBJ2-2; TRBD1 matches 7 bases. This CDR3 is built from 15 residues. Germline V gene data show CDR1 as SGHRS and CDR2 as YFSETQ. The V gene end was trimmed by 6 bases and the J gene end by 0 bases; junction bases not matched to a gene: 5. The CDR3 here is CASTPGTANTGELFF. The DNA for the CDR3 is TGCGCCAGCACCCCAGGGACAGCGAACACCGGGGAGCTGTTTTTT.

The chain has TRBV2 and TRBJ2-7, with 7 bases that match TRBD1. The CDR3 is 12 residues long. Germline V CDR1 and CDR2: SNHLY, FYNNEI. Trimming removed 11 bases from V and 5 bases from J; junction bases left unmatched: 9. The CDR3 loop reads CASSRDSDEQYV. The CDR3, as DNA: TGTGCCTCATCCCGGGACAGCGACGAGCAGTACGTC.

The chain is built from TRBV3-1 (or the pseudogene TRBV3-2) and TRBJ1-2, with D possibly matching TRBD1 (5 bases). The CDR3 extends over 11 amino acids. Germline-derived CDR1 and CDR2 are LGHDT and YNNKEL (reference sequence). V dropped 3 bases and J dropped 6 bases, with 5 bases sitting between them. CDR3 bases: TGTGCCAGCAGCCAGGGGGATGGCTACACCTTC. This sequence encodes CASSQGDGYTF.

This chain joins TRBV6-2 or TRBV6-3 and TRBJ1-5; a possible D gene is TRBD1 (6 bases). V was clipped by 2 bases and J by 0 bases, with 20 bases between them. The germline V gene encodes CDR1 MNHEY and CDR2 SVGEGT. This CDR3 contains 19 residues. CDR3 DNA: TGTGCCAGCAGTTACGGCGGCAGGGGCGTTACTAATAGCAATCAGCCCCAGCATTTT. Translated: CASSYGGRGVTNSNQPQHF.

This clone appeared a few times. This chain connects TRBV7-3 to TRBJ1-1; D remains ambiguous. CDR1 is SGHTA and CDR2 is FQGTGA in the germline V gene. V was cut by 10 bases and J by 2 bases, with 11 bases left in between. CDR3 length equals 12 residues. Here the CDR3 reads CAKIDGNTEAFF. In DNA, the CDR3 is TGTGCCAAGATAGACGGAAACACTGAAGCTTTCTTT.

The chain is built from TRBV5-1 and TRBJ1-1; D gene uncertain. V shed 0 bases and J shed 13 bases, with 19 bases lying between them. Germline V gives CDR1 SGHRS, CDR2 YFSETQ. This CDR3 comprises 14 residues. The CDR3 protein is CASSLVGQGPSGFF. CDR3 sequence (DNA): TGCGCCAGCAGCTTGGTTGGGCAAGGTCCTAGTGGTTTCTTT.

The genes are TRBV9 and TRBJ1-2; TRBD1 matches 9 bases. V dropped 3 bases and J dropped 7; count of bases not matched to a gene: 10. Germline V lookup: CDR1 SGDLS, CDR2 YYNGEE. This CDR3 is 15 amino acids long. CDR3 DNA: TGTGCCAGCAGCGCCGGGACAGGGTCTCAGGCTGGCTACACCTTC. Translation gives CASSAGTGSQAGYTF.

The CDR3 DNA sequence: TGTGCCAGCAGCTCCTCAGGATCGTGGATTTTCCCCCAGTACTTC. The encoded protein is CASSSSGSWIFPQYF. The chain couples TRBV7-9 to TRBJ2-5, with D hard to call. The length of the CDR3 is 15 residues. With 4 bases removed from V and 9 bases from J, the gap between germline ends came to 21 bases. The germline V gene encodes CDR1 SEHNR and CDR2 FQNEAQ (reference sequence).

The genes are TRBV2 and TRBJ1-2, with 7 bases that match TRBD1. Germline CDR1 SNHLY, CDR2 FYNNEI. V shed 5 bases, J shed 7 bases, and the junction held 7 bases outside the gene matches. This CDR3 contains 13 residues. DNA for the CDR3: TGTGCCAGCAGTTATACAGGGGTCTCTGGCTACACCTTC. It encodes CASSYTGVSGYTF.

The chain combines TRBV6-1 with TRBJ1-5; D remains unclear. The CDR3 loop spans 13 amino acids. Trimming pared 1 base from V and 3 bases from J, leaving 4 bases between. Germline loops: CDR1 MNHNS, CDR2 SASEGT. CDR3 bases: TGTGCCAGCAGTGAAGTTTTCAATCAGCCCCAGCATTTT. Protein product: CASSEVFNQPQHF.

Turning to this clone: The junction departs from germline at one end; a sequencing error may be responsible. The CDR3 nucleotides are TGTGCCAACAGCCGTGGGAGCGGGGGGGTCGGTGAGCAGTTCTTC. It yields the protein CANSRGSGGVGEQFF. The rearrangement links TRBV7-9 to TRBJ2-1; 10 bases are a match to TRBD2. This CDR3 has 15 residues. Germline lookup yields CDR1 SEHNR and CDR2 FQNEAQ (reference sequence).

The J gene is TRBJ2-3, the V gene TRBV2; D possibly corresponds to TRBD2 (5 bases). V lost 4 bases and J 6 bases, leaving 8 bases between the germline ends. CDR3 length: 12 residues. Germline loops: CDR1 SNHLY, CDR2 FYNNEI. The DNA for the CDR3 is TGTGCCAGCAGTGGAGGGCGGGATACGCAGTATTTT. Amino acid sequence: CASSGGRDTQYF.

The chain employs TRBV6-7 and TRBJ2-7; D is unclear. TRBV6-7 is flagged as an ORF with uncertain function. This CDR3 spans 11 amino acids. Trimming removed 0 bases at V and 6 bases at J, with 3 bases between. CDR3 sequence: CASSYSGEQYV. DNA for the CDR3: TGTGCCAGCAGTTACTCAGGCGAGCAGTACGTC.

The chain has TRBV10-3 and TRBJ2-3, with 10 bases that match TRBD2. This CDR3 contains 13 residues. Germline V gene lookup returns CDR1 ENHRY and CDR2 SYGVKD. Trimming removed 8 bases from V and 7 bases from J; junction bases left unmatched: 6. The CDR3 loop reads CAIGPSGGHTQYF. The CDR3 coding sequence is TGTGCCATCGGACCTAGCGGGGGACATACGCAGTATTTT.

The chain couples TRBV19 to TRBJ2-5; 8 bases map to TRBD2. This CDR3 is built from 15 residues. Germline V gene sequence: CDR1 LNHDA, CDR2 SQIVND (reference sequence). With 4 bases clipped from V and 1 base from J, the junction kept 5 bases outside the gene matches. The CDR3: CASSTTAGVQETQYF. CDR3 DNA sequence: TGTGCCAGTAGTACAACAGCGGGAGTCCAAGAGACCCAGTACTTC.

This chain uses TRBV5-5 with TRBJ1-5, with D possibly being TRBD1 (5 bases). Trimming pared 1 base from V and 3 bases from J, leaving 17 bases between. The CDR3 extends over 17 amino acids. The germline V gene encodes CDR1 SGHKS and CDR2 YYEKEE (reference sequence). The CDR3 is CASSLILAGLSNQPQHF. In DNA, the CDR3 is TGTGCCAGCAGCTTGATCTTGGCAGGGTTGTCCAATCAGCCCCAGCATTTT.

V gene TRBV5-8 combines with J gene TRBJ2-3; the match to TRBD2 covers 14 bases. V lost 7 bases to trimming and J lost 0 bases; unmatched junction nucleotides: 13. This CDR3 is built from 19 residues. Germline V CDR1 and CDR2: SGHTS, YDEGEE. The CDR3 DNA is TGTGCCAGCCCCCAGGGACTAGCGGGGGTCCCCTCTAGCACAGATACGCAGTATTTT. As protein: CASPQGLAGVPSSTDTQYF.